This T cell receptor beta chain was found in a study of regulatory T cells in long-lasting Graves disease. Study conclusions and caveats: Favored usage of TRBV28, TRBJ1-2 and TRBJ2-5 was recorded in persistent disease.

Per germline, CDR1 MNHEY and CDR2 SMNVEV (reference sequence). The CDR3 length is 13 residues. A word on this clonotype: The antigen is undetermined. An end of the junction differs from the germline gene, which may be a read error.

The time point here: newly diagnosed GD, antithyroid drugs for less than 3 months. Making the TCR library involved RNA that had been extracted from PBMCs. Patients all came to the study from an endocrinology department in Xi'an, China. Building the TCR beta libraries relied on iRepertoire HTBI primers, and CDR3 regions underwent Arm-PCR. TCRdb used MiXCR to reprocess the multiplex PCR reads, holding one entry per CDR3 protein. The sample has more than 450,000 distinct CDR3 sequences, around 11% seen once. These data were likewise used in another study, on T cells in Graves' hyperthyroidism and ophthalmopathy.

This TCR derives from a woman aged 30 to 39 with Graves disease. The rearrangement links TRBV27 to TRBJ1-1, with D unresolved. Source: peripheral blood mononuclear cells (PBMCs), taken at new diagnosis, from a patient treated with antithyroid drugs. The CDR3 loop reads CASSFSGRTEVFF. DNA for the CDR3: TGTGCCAGCAGTTTCTCGGGGAGGACTGAAGTTTTCTTT.